Listed below are T cell receptor beta chains from one sample, sequenced in a study of blood T cell repertoires in COVID-19. TCRdb's copy holds only in-frame clones and misses some; the assay was immunoSEQ multiplex PCR. The sample includes 35,000 to 50,000 clones, more than 75% of them seen just once. The sequenced sample was peripheral blood. The receptors were sampled from a man aged 65-85 years with active or convalescent COVID-19. Both conserved end residues are part of each CDR3. D genes are given only for firm matches. The size of a clone is reported for some rows only, either as once, few or many, or as a class for expanded clones.

clone_size: NA
v_call: TRBV30
d_call: NA
j_call: TRBJ1-2
cdr3_nt: TGCGTTGGACTCAATTATGGCTACACCTTC
cdr3_aa: CVGLNYGYTF

clone_size: once
v_call: TRBV7-9
d_call: TRBD1
j_call: TRBJ2-7
cdr3_nt: TGTGCCAGCAGCTCCGGTTCAACAGGGGGTACCTACGAGCAGTACTTC
cdr3_aa: CASSSGSTGGTYEQYF

clone_size: NA
v_call: TRBV4-1
d_call: NA
j_call: TRBJ1-1
cdr3_nt: TGCGCCAGCAGCCTCACCAGGAACACTGAAGCTTTCTTT
cdr3_aa: CASSLTRNTEAFF

clone_size: few
v_call: TRBV24-1
d_call: NA
j_call: TRBJ1-2
cdr3_nt: TGTGCCACCAGTGATGGGGCCCTTAACTATGGCTACACCTTC
cdr3_aa: CATSDGALNYGYTF

clone_size: NA
v_call: TRBV2
d_call: NA
j_call: TRBJ1-1
cdr3_nt: TGTGCCAGTAACAGGGAAATGGGCACTGAAGCTTTCTTT
cdr3_aa: CASNREMGTEAFF

clone_size: NA
v_call: TRBV9
d_call: TRBD2
j_call: TRBJ2-1
cdr3_nt: TGTGCCAGCAGCCCCCTGGGCCTAGCGGGGCATGAGCAGTTCTTC
cdr3_aa: CASSPLGLAGHEQFF

clone_size: NA
v_call: TRBV2
d_call: NA
j_call: TRBJ2-2
cdr3_nt: TGTGCCAGCAAGGGCAGGGATAGAACCGGGGAGCTGTTTTTT
cdr3_aa: CASKGRDRTGELFF

clone_size: NA
v_call: TRBV29-1
d_call: NA
j_call: TRBJ2-3
cdr3_nt: TGCAGCGCCGCACCGACTAGGAGGACAGATACGCAGTATTTT
cdr3_aa: CSAAPTRRTDTQYF

clone_size: few
v_call: TRBV28
d_call: NA
j_call: TRBJ1-5
cdr3_nt: TGTGCCAGCAGCCACACTCGGACTGCTTTAAGAAATCAGCCCCAGCATTTT
cdr3_aa: CASSHTRTALRNQPQHF

clone_size: NA
v_call: TRBV18
d_call: NA
j_call: TRBJ1-1
cdr3_nt: TGTGCCAGCCTACTACGTGACGGCACTGAAGCTTTCTTT
cdr3_aa: CASLLRDGTEAFF